This passage covers 24 T cell receptor beta chains from one sample sequenced in a study of blood T cell repertoires in COVID-19. The assay was immunoSEQ multiplex PCR, and TCRdb's table has in-frame clones only and misses some. The sample yields about 140,000 clones, more than 80% seen once. The sample was peripheral blood. The receptor set was obtained from a woman aged 80 or over with acute or convalescent COVID-19.

The chain has TRBV5-4 and TRBJ1-6; D gene unclear. From germline, CDR1 is SGHNT and CDR2 YYREEE (reference sequence). This CDR3 has 16 residues. Deletions cut 0 bases from V and 7 bases from J, with 14 bases between. The CDR3 DNA reads TGTGCCAGCAGCTTGGTGGCGGGATCGGGAAATTCACCCCTCCACTTT. It specifies CASSLVAGSGNSPLHF.

V is TRBV5-1 and J is TRBJ2-7, with D maybe TRBD1 (5 bases). Germline loops: CDR1 SGHRS, CDR2 YFSETQ. The CDR3 is 14 amino acids. V lost 2 bases to trimming and J lost 3 bases, with 12 bases between them. The DNA of the CDR3 is TGCGCCAGCAGCTTACCGGACAACCACTACGAGCAGTACTTC. Protein sequence: CASSLPDNHYEQYF.

The chain combines TRBV5-1 with TRBJ2-3; TRBD1 matches 9 bases. The germline V gene has CDR1 SGHRS and CDR2 YFSETQ. The CDR3 length is 19 residues. The junction had 17 bases not matched to a gene; V was cut back by 4 bases and J by 2 bases. The CDR3 spells CASSRGTGFLGGDTDTQYF. In DNA, the CDR3 is TGCGCCAGCAGCCGAGGGACAGGGTTCTTGGGCGGGGACACAGATACGCAGTATTTT.

V is TRBV7-3 and J is TRBJ1-4, with D possibly being TRBD1 (5 bases). This CDR3 spans 14 amino acids. Germline CDR1 SGHTA, CDR2 FQGTGA. Trimming shortened V by 5 bases and J by 2 bases, and 9 bases separated the two germline ends. In DNA, the CDR3 is TGTGCCAGCAGCCCTCGACAGACTAATGAAAAACTGTTTTTT. This gives the protein CASSPRQTNEKLFF.

This clone appeared once. The V call is TRBV2, the J call TRBJ2-1; D ambiguous. Trimming removed 6 bases at V and 0 bases at J, with 9 bases between. The length of the CDR3 is 14 residues. Germline V gene lookup returns CDR1 SNHLY and CDR2 FYNNEI. Here the CDR3 reads CASRQESSYNEQFF. The CDR3 DNA reads as TGTGCCAGCAGACAAGAATCCTCCTACAATGAGCAGTTCTTC.

The chain carries TRBV9 and TRBJ2-1, with a tentative D call TRBD1 (6 bases). The length of the CDR3 is 17 residues. The germline V and J ends were trimmed by 0 bases and 3 bases, with 16 bases remaining between them. In germline, CDR1 is SGDLS, CDR2 YYNGEE. CDR3 bases: TGTGCCAGCAGCGTAGATGGGGGCCTCGGCCACTACAATGAGCAGTTCTTC. Protein sequence: CASSVDGGLGHYNEQFF. The variable domain in full, completed from reference TRBV9 and TRBJ2-1, reads DSGVTQTPKHLITATGQRVTLRCSPRSGDLSVYWYQQSLDQGLQFLIQYYNGEERAKGNILERFSAQQFPDLHSELNLSSLELGDSALYFCASSVDGGLGHYNEQFFGPGTRLTVL.

The genes are TRBV30 and TRBJ1-2, with 8 positions matching TRBD1. Trimming removed 3 bases from V and 6 bases from J; junction bases left unmatched: 9. This CDR3 has 14 residues. Germline assignment: CDR1 GTSNPN and CDR2 SVGIG (reference sequence). This chain's CDR3 is CAWSTAGGLNGYTF. The CDR3, as DNA: TGTGCCTGGAGCACGGCAGGGGGCTTGAATGGCTACACCTTC.

This sequence joins TRBV7-2 and TRBJ2-5; the D is unclear. V lost 2 bases and J lost 5, with 6 bases in between. CDR3 size: 12 residues. Per the germline V gene, CDR1 is SGHTA and CDR2 is FQGNSA. The CDR3 is CASSLMGETQYF. In DNA, the CDR3 is TGTGCCAGCAGCTTAATGGGCGAGACCCAGTACTTC.

V and J are TRBV11-2 and TRBJ2-1; tentative D call: TRBD2 (5 bases). The CDR3 runs to 16 residues. CDR1 SGHAT and CDR2 FQNNGV come from the germline V gene. Trimming shortened V by 4 bases and J by 7 bases, and 20 bases separated the two germline ends. CDR3 nucleotides: TGTGCCAGCAGCTCGATAGATTTGTTAGGGAGTAATGAGCAGTTCTTC. It is translated as CASSSIDLLGSNEQFF.

V gene TRBV6-5 combines with J gene TRBJ1-5, with TRBD1 matching 9 bases. The CDR3 consists of 16 residues. The trim removed 2 bases at V and 0 bases at J, leaving 2 bases unmatched. Germline V gives CDR1 MNHEY, CDR2 SVGAGI. The CDR3 reads CASSYPGQGSNQPQHF. The CDR3 DNA reads TGTGCCAGCAGTTACCCGGGACAGGGTAGCAATCAGCCCCAGCATTTT.

This clone was observed a few times. The DNA of the CDR3 is TGTGCCAGCTCACCACCAGGCGGGACCCGAGGGGGAGGGGAGCAGTACTTC. Its translation is CASSPPGGTRGGGEQYF. V is TRBV18 and J is TRBJ2-7; tentative D call: TRBD2 (7 bases). CDR1 and CDR2 (germline): KGHSH, LQKENI. The CDR3 sequence is 17 residues long. Trimming cost V 0 bases and J 7 bases, with 22 bases left between them.

The V and J genes are TRBV29-1 and TRBJ2-5, with 7 bases aligning to TRBD1. This CDR3 is 14 amino acids long. The V segment lost 6 bases and the J segment 4 bases; nucleotides outside the gene matches: 11. The germline gives CDR1 SQVTM, CDR2 ANQGSEA. CDR3 bases: TGCAGCGTCTCCCTGACAGGGCTGTCAGAGACCCAGTACTTC. This encodes CSVSLTGLSETQYF.

The chain joins TRBV3-1 (or the pseudogene TRBV3-2) to TRBJ1-1; 7 bases are a match to TRBD1. This CDR3 is built from 15 residues. Germline trimming cut 6 bases from V and 3 bases from J; bases unmatched to any gene: 10. Germline CDR1 is LGHDT and CDR2 is YNNKEL (reference sequence). CDR3 sequence (DNA): TGTGCCAGCAGGCCGGAGGGGGCGAGGGACACTGAAGCTTTCTTT. Translating it yields CASRPEGARDTEAFF.

The rearrangement links TRBV19 to TRBJ2-7, with a possible D match to TRBD2 (6 bases). The CDR3 covers 15 residues. The germline V and J ends were trimmed by 1 base and 2 bases, with 12 bases remaining between them. Per the germline V gene, CDR1 is LNHDA and CDR2 is SQIVND (reference sequence). CDR3 bases: TGTGCCAGTAGTATAGGTGGGAGGCCTACCTACGAGCAGTACTTC. It yields the protein CASSIGGRPTYEQYF.

This chain connects TRBV4-1 to TRBJ2-3; D might be TRBD2 (6 bases). V lost 4 bases and J 6 bases, leaving 17 bases between the germline ends. In germline, CDR1 is MGHRA, CDR2 YSYEKL. The CDR3 sequence is 15 residues long. The CDR3 bases are TGCGCCAGCAGCCTCGACCCTCACGGGAGCGATACGCAGTATTTT. Its protein is CASSLDPHGSDTQYF.

This clone was seen just once. This sequence joins TRBV18 and TRBJ1-1, with 7 nucleotides matching TRBD1. The junction had 9 bases not matched to a gene; V was cut back by 3 bases and J by 11 bases. The CDR3 sequence is 13 residues long. Germline lookup yields CDR1 KGHSH and CDR2 LQKENI. The CDR3 DNA is TGTGCCAGCTCACCTGTCACAGGGGAGTCGGCTTTCTTT. This gives the protein CASSPVTGESAFF.

The chain has TRBV5-6 and TRBJ2-1; 8 positions match TRBD2. This CDR3 has 16 amino acids. V trimming: 0 bases; J trimming: 4 bases; junction bases outside the gene matches: 6. Germline CDR1 is SGHDT and CDR2 is YYEEEE. The CDR3 nucleotides read TGTGCCAGCAGCTTGGCCGGGCGGGGGGATTACAATGAGCAGTTCTTC. Protein product: CASSLAGRGDYNEQFF.

This chain links TRBV18 with TRBJ1-2; D may be TRBD1 (6 bases). Germline CDR1 KGHSH, CDR2 LQKENI. Trimming left V 6 bases short and J 2 bases short, with 16 bases between. The CDR3 runs to 15 residues. CDR3: CASSLNHQGNYGYTF. The CDR3 coding sequence is TGTGCCAGCTCCCTTAACCATCAGGGGAACTATGGCTACACCTTC.

The chain recombines TRBV5-6 with TRBJ2-7; the match to TRBD2 covers 7 bases. From germline, CDR1 is SGHDT and CDR2 YYEEEE. Germline trimming cut 6 bases from V and 3 bases from J; bases unmatched to any gene: 6. The length of the CDR3 is 13 residues. Written as DNA, the CDR3 is TGTGCCAGCACCCGGGGGGATAACTACGAGCAGTACTTC. It yields the protein CASTRGDNYEQYF.

This clone showed up just a few times. The gene calls are TRBV5-1 and TRBJ2-2; 9 bases match TRBD1. V was pared by 4 bases and J by 3 bases, with 4 bases of the junction left unmatched. Germline loops: CDR1 SGHRS, CDR2 YFSETQ. The CDR3 consists of 15 residues. In nucleotides, the CDR3 is TGCGCCAGCAGCCGGGACAGGGCGGACACCGGGGAGCTGTTTTTT. Translated, it gives CASSRDRADTGELFF. Together with reference TRBV5-1 and TRBJ2-2, the CDR3 gives the full variable domain: KAGVTQTPRYLIKTRGQQVTLSCSPISGHRSVSWYQQTPGQGLQFLFEYFSETQRNKGNFPGRFSGRQFSNSRSEMNVSTLELGDSALYLCASSRDRADTGELFFGEGSRLTVL.

The rearrangement links TRBV7-2 to TRBJ2-5, with TRBD2 identical over 8 bases. Germline-derived CDR1 and CDR2 are SGHTA and FQGNSA. J gave up 9 bases and V 6 bases, and 9 bases lay outside the gene matches. The CDR3 covers 13 residues. The CDR3 is CASRGLSGGAQYF. CDR3 coding DNA: TGTGCCAGCAGGGGACTATCCGGGGGGGCCCAGTACTTC.

CDR3 sequence reads: CASSRRRRGGNEQFF. The DNA of the CDR3 is TGTGCCAGTAGTCGCCGAAGGCGGGGGGGTAATGAGCAGTTCTTC. The rearrangement uses TRBV19 and TRBJ2-1, with 9 bases lining up with TRBD2. In germline, CDR1 is LNHDA, CDR2 SQIVND (reference sequence). CDR3 length: 15 residues. V gave up 5 bases and J gave up 7 bases; unmatched junction bases: 9.

V is TRBV7-2 and J is TRBJ2-3, with D tentatively TRBD1 (5 bases). The V end lost 4 bases, the J end lost 1 base, and 12 bases lay between the germline ends. The CDR3 spans 15 residues. CDR1 is SGHTA and CDR2 is FQGNSA in the germline V gene. The CDR3 DNA reads as TGTGCCAGCAGCTCCCCGACAGCTCGCACAGATACGCAGTATTTT. Amino acid sequence: CASSSPTARTDTQYF. The full variable domain, completed using reference TRBV7-2 and TRBJ2-3, is GAGVSQSPSNKVTEKGKDVELRCDPISGHTALYWYRQSLGQGLEFLIYFQGNSAPDKSGLPSDRFSAERTGGSVSTLTIQRTQQEDSAVYLCASSSPTARTDTQYFGPGTRLTVL.

This clone has only one observation. The rearrangement joins TRBV11-1 to TRBJ2-7; D may be TRBD1 (6 bases). The V end lost 5 bases, the J end lost 3 bases, and 14 bases lay between the germline ends. The CDR3 length is 14 residues. The germline V gene has CDR1 SGHAT and CDR2 FQDESV (reference sequence). CDR3 in amino acids: CASSRTALYYEQYF. CDR3 nucleotides: TGTGCCAGCAGCCGGACAGCTCTTTACTACGAGCAGTACTTC.